This entry concerns a single T cell receptor beta chain. What it recognizes is unknown. The sample comes from a study of cytomegalovirus exposure and HLA in healthy donors. Study summary: Assignment to the Caucasian-associated ancestry cluster applied to more than 75% of the roughly 410 genotyped donors. General study results and limits: Earlier findings revealed that most TCR beta V segments proved productive either about 87% or about 30% of the time. The study recorded some 160 TCR beta chains that were cytomegalovirus-associated.

Per germline, CDR1 KGHSH and CDR2 LQKENI. The CDR3 is 17 amino acids. The trim removed 2 bases at V and 2 bases at J, leaving 7 bases unmatched. Healthy bone marrow donors made up the donor group. PCR amplification relied on 60 Vbeta primers (plus 13 Jbeta primers). Data came from immunoSEQ multiplex PCR; TCRdb stores just in-frame clones and leaves some out. The sample contains 150,000 to 200,000 clones, 65% to 90% of which appear only once. Source material: PBMCs. The chain has TRBV18 and TRBJ2-1; 9 nucleotides align to TRBD2. This clonotype was obtained from a man aged 45-65 years in good health and CMV-seropositive. The CDR3 DNA reads as TGTGCCAGCTCACCAACTAAAGCGGGAGGTCCCTACAATGAGCAGTTCTTC. It specifies CASSPTKAGGPYNEQFF.